Listed below are T cell receptor beta chains from one sample, sequenced in a study of control samples from healthy donors and cancer patients. The protocol was immunoSEQ multiplex PCR, while the TCRdb copy is restricted to in-frame clones and leaves out a portion. In the table there are under 200,000 clones, 70% to 90% of which are singletons. Sequenced input: blood. Receptors originate from a woman aged 25 to 39 in good health. Each CDR3 is given with its conserved first and last residue. The D gene is left open where the match is weak. Clone size is given for some rows only: seen once, a few or many times, or a class if the clone is expanded.

>NA|NA|TRBJ2-4|TRBV13
TGTGCCAGCAGCTTAGACAGGGTGGCAAACATTCAGTACTTC
CASSLDRVANIQYF
>NA|TRBD1|TRBJ1-5|TRBV19
TGTGCCAGTAGTATGCACCGACAGGGACGCAATCAGCCCCAGCATTTT
CASSMHRQGRNQPQHF
>NA|NA|TRBJ1-1|TRBV30
TGTGCCTGGAGTCTTACTTTCTTT
CAWSLTFF
>NA|NA|TRBJ1-1|TRBV19
TGTGCCAGTAGTATTCGGGGAGTCGGTGAAGCTTTCTTT
CASSIRGVGEAFF
>NA|TRBD1|TRBJ2-5|TRBV27
TGTGCCAGCAGTTTCGACAGGGGGGGAGAGACCCAGTACTTC
CASSFDRGGETQYF
>NA|NA|TRBJ1-4|TRBV9
TGTGCCAGCAGCGTACAGGGTGGTGAAAAACTGTTTTTT
CASSVQGGEKLFF
>NA|NA|TRBJ1-2|TRBV5-6
TGTGCCAGCAGCCCCGGTGGGGGGCCAGGCTACACCTTC
CASSPGGGPGYTF
>NA|TRBD1|TRBJ2-7|TRBV7-2
TGTGCCAGCAGCTCAGACAGGGTAAGCTCCTACGAGCAGTACTTC
CASSSDRVSSYEQYF
>many|NA|TRBJ2-4|TRBV2
TGTGCCAGCCAATCAGTTGGAAACATTCAGTACTTC
CASQSVGNIQYF
>once|TRBD1|TRBJ1-2|TRBV5-5
TGTGCCAGCAGCCGACAGGGGGCTGTTGGCTACACCTTC
CASSRQGAVGYTF
>NA|TRBD2|TRBJ2-7|TRBV11-1
TGTGCCAGCAGCTTAGGCGCGGGCGCGGGGGCCTACGAGCAGTACTTC
CASSLGAGAGAYEQYF
>NA|TRBD1|TRBJ2-2|TRBV4-1
TGCGCCAGCAGCCAAGACCCTAGACAGGGGGCTATTGCCGGGGAGCTGTTTTTT
CASSQDPRQGAIAGELFF
>NA|NA|TRBJ2-2|TRBV9
TGTGCCAGCGGGAGGGGACAGGCGAACACCGGGGAGCTGTTTTTT
CASGRGQANTGELFF
>NA|NA|TRBJ2-2|TRBV7-9
TGTGCCAGCAGCTTAGGTGCCAGTCAGGGGACCGGGGAGCTGTTTTTT
CASSLGASQGTGELFF
>NA|NA|TRBJ1-2|TRBV2
TGTGCCAGCAGTGAAGCGCCGGGGAGCCATGGCTACACCTTC
CASSEAPGSHGYTF
>NA|NA|TRBJ2-2|TRBV19
TGTGCCAGCTATACGGCAGAAACCGGGGAGCTGTTTTTT
CASYTAETGELFF
>NA|NA|TRBJ2-2|TRBV5-1
TGCGCCAGCAGCTTGCCCGGGAACACCGGGGAGCTGTTTTTT
CASSLPGNTGELFF
>NA|TRBD2|TRBJ2-3|TRBV4-1
TGCGCCAGCACCATCAGGCTTGCGGGGGGCACAGATACGCAGTATTTT
CASTIRLAGGTDTQYF
>NA|NA|TRBJ2-7|TRBV28
TGTGCCAGCAGTTTTAATACAGGCTACGAGCAGTACTTC
CASSFNTGYEQYF
>NA|TRBD1|TRBJ2-1|TRBV10-2
TGCGCCAGCAGCGACAGGGGTGAGCAGTTCTTC
CASSDRGEQFF
>NA|NA|TRBJ2-3|TRBV7-9
TGTGCCAGCAGCTTAGGCGTTTCGGGAGTAAGGGATACGCAGTATTTT
CASSLGVSGVRDTQYF